A selection of T cell receptor beta chains follows, all from one sample in a study of T cells in Graves' hyperthyroidism and ophthalmopathy. TCRdb fed the multiplex PCR reads into MiXCR, producing one record per CDR3 protein. The profile covers hundreds of thousands of distinct CDR3 sequences, with roughly 14% appearing a single time and less than 15% taken by the ten largest. The sequencing input was blood. These receptors were collected from a man aged 18 to 35 with Graves' ophthalmopathy. Each CDR3 is given with its conserved first and last residue. The order of the fields is clone size, J gene, D gene, V gene, CDR3 protein, CDR3 DNA. A D gene is named only where the DNA matches it firmly. Some rows have no size entry. The others give once, few or many, or a class for an expanded clone.

clone size: few
J gene: TRBJ2-1
D gene: .
V gene: TRBV5-6
CDR3 protein: CASSGGGAYNERFF
CDR3 DNA: TGTGCCAGCAGCGGGGGGGGGGCCTACAATGAGCGGTTCTTC

clone size: many
J gene: TRBJ2-7
D gene: TRBD1
V gene: TRBV29-1
CDR3 protein: CSVDEFGTDEQYF
CDR3 DNA: TGCAGCGTTGATGAATTCGGGACAGACGAGCAGTACTTC

clone size: many
J gene: TRBJ2-7
D gene: .
V gene: TRBV7-9
CDR3 protein: CASSIGPTDIDEQYF
CDR3 DNA: TGTGCCAGCAGCATCGGCCCTACAGACATAGACGAGCAGTACTTC

clone size: .
J gene: TRBJ2-7
D gene: TRBD2
V gene: TRBV2
CDR3 protein: CASTTYSSGGLTYEQYF
CDR3 DNA: TGTGCCAGCACGACATACTCTAGCGGGGGGCTCACCTACGAGCAGTACTTC

clone size: many
J gene: TRBJ1-5
D gene: .
V gene: TRBV3-1
CDR3 protein: CASSQSNQPQHF
CDR3 DNA: TGTGCCAGCAGCCAGTCCAATCAGCCCCAGCATTTT

clone size: many
J gene: TRBJ2-1
D gene: TRBD1
V gene: TRBV12-3/TRBV12-4
CDR3 protein: CAITISGTGGYNEQFF
CDR3 DNA: TGTGCCATCACTATCTCCGGGACAGGGGGCTACAATGAGCAGTTCTTC

clone size: few
J gene: TRBJ2-7
D gene: TRBD1
V gene: TRBV30
CDR3 protein: CAWKTRDRSSYEQYF
CDR3 DNA: TGTGCCTGGAAAACCCGGGACAGGAGCTCCTACGAGCAGTACTTC

clone size: many
J gene: TRBJ1-3
D gene: .
V gene: TRBV18
CDR3 protein: CASSPDDLSGNTIYF
CDR3 DNA: TGTGCCAGCTCACCCGACGATCTCTCTGGAAACACCATATATTTT

clone size: .
J gene: TRBJ1-1
D gene: .
V gene: TRBV7-9
CDR3 protein: CASSLLSTEVSQAFF
CDR3 DNA: TGTGCCAGCAGCTTACTTTCGACAGAAGTGAGTCAAGCTTTCTTT

clone size: .
J gene: TRBJ2-2
D gene: .
V gene: TRBV18
CDR3 protein: CASSPFRLLDPPGELFF
CDR3 DNA: TGTGCCAGCTCACCCTTCCGTCTCCTAGACCCCCCCGGGGAGCTGTTTTTT

clone size: many
J gene: TRBJ2-7
D gene: TRBD2
V gene: TRBV7-9
CDR3 protein: CASSFPGLAGLYEQYF
CDR3 DNA: TGTGCCAGCAGCTTCCCGGGACTAGCGGGACTTTACGAGCAGTACTTC

clone size: few
J gene: TRBJ1-2
D gene: .
V gene: TRBV5-1
CDR3 protein: CASSGLTGKNYGYTF
CDR3 DNA: TGCGCCAGCAGCGGGCTAACAGGGAAAAACTATGGCTACACCTTC

clone size: .
J gene: TRBJ2-1
D gene: TRBD2
V gene: TRBV6-2/TRBV6-3
CDR3 protein: CASTWVPRGGRDEQFF
CDR3 DNA: TGTGCCAGCACCTGGGTACCCCGGGGGGGCCGCGATGAGCAGTTCTTC

clone size: many
J gene: TRBJ2-7
D gene: TRBD1
V gene: TRBV3-1
CDR3 protein: CASSQGTGMSYEQYF
CDR3 DNA: TGTGCCAGCAGCCAAGGGACAGGGATGTCCTACGAGCAGTACTTC

clone size: .
J gene: TRBJ1-4
D gene: TRBD1
V gene: TRBV15
CDR3 protein: CATTPGQPNEKLFF
CDR3 DNA: TGTGCCACCACCCCGGGACAGCCTAATGAAAAACTGTTTTTT

clone size: many
J gene: TRBJ2-5
D gene: .
V gene: TRBV10-3
CDR3 protein: CAISEQSQETQYF
CDR3 DNA: TGTGCCATCAGTGAGCAGAGCCAAGAGACCCAGTACTTC

clone size: few
J gene: TRBJ1-2
D gene: .
V gene: TRBV25-1
CDR3 protein: CASSEGGVGYGYTF
CDR3 DNA: TGTGCCAGCAGTGAAGGCGGCGTGGGGTATGGCTACACCTTC

clone size: many
J gene: TRBJ2-5
D gene: .
V gene: TRBV20-1
CDR3 protein: CSARDPGRGPQETQYF
CDR3 DNA: TGCAGTGCTAGAGATCCCGGCAGGGGCCCACAAGAGACCCAGTACTTC

clone size: .
J gene: TRBJ2-7
D gene: .
V gene: TRBV29-1
CDR3 protein: CSGLRSGSGGEQHF
CDR3 DNA: TGCAGCGGCCTCCGGAGCGGATCCGGTGGCGAGCAGCACTTC

clone size: many
J gene: TRBJ2-1
D gene: .
V gene: TRBV13
CDR3 protein: CASSFGWNTQGTEQFF
CDR3 DNA: TGTGCCAGCAGCTTCGGTTGGAACACACAGGGTACTGAGCAGTTCTTC

clone size: many
J gene: TRBJ2-7
D gene: TRBD1
V gene: TRBV27
CDR3 protein: CASREDRGISYEQYF
CDR3 DNA: TGTGCCAGCAGGGAAGACAGGGGTATCTCCTACGAGCAGTACTTC

clone size: many
J gene: TRBJ2-1
D gene: TRBD1
V gene: TRBV11-3
CDR3 protein: CASSGDRESNEQFF
CDR3 DNA: TGTGCCAGCAGCGGAGACAGGGAGTCCAATGAGCAGTTCTTC

clone size: many
J gene: TRBJ2-1
D gene: TRBD2
V gene: TRBV11-3
CDR3 protein: CASSFGTSGGGQFF
CDR3 DNA: TGTGCCAGCAGTTTTGGGACTAGCGGGGGAGGGCAGTTCTTC

clone size: few
J gene: TRBJ2-5
D gene: .
V gene: TRBV12-5
CDR3 protein: CASGPPGVLETQYF
CDR3 DNA: TGTGCTAGTGGCCCCCCGGGGGTACTGGAGACCCAGTACTTC

clone size: .
J gene: TRBJ2-5
D gene: TRBD1
V gene: TRBV10-2
CDR3 protein: CASSGTGGRETQYF
CDR3 DNA: TGCGCCAGCAGTGGGACAGGGGGCAGGGAGACCCAGTACTTC

clone size: .
J gene: TRBJ1-2
D gene: .
V gene: TRBV4-1
CDR3 protein: CASSSRLADQTNYGYTF
CDR3 DNA: TGCGCCAGCAGCTCACGACTGGCGGACCAGACTAACTATGGCTACACCTTC

clone size: .
J gene: TRBJ2-7
D gene: TRBD1
V gene: TRBV5-4
CDR3 protein: CASSGSETGLGAYEQHF
CDR3 DNA: TGTGCCAGCAGCGGTTCCGAGACAGGGTTGGGGGCCTACGAGCAGCACTTC

clone size: few
J gene: TRBJ1-1
D gene: .
V gene: TRBV7-6
CDR3 protein: CASSLLDWNTEAFF
CDR3 DNA: TGTGCCAGCAGCTTACTCGACTGGAACACTGAAGCTTTCTTT

clone size: .
J gene: TRBJ1-5
D gene: .
V gene: TRBV5-5
CDR3 protein: CASSLWGAPLRPQHF
CDR3 DNA: TGTGCCAGCAGCTTGTGGGGGGCCCCCCTCAGGCCCCAGCATTTT

clone size: .
J gene: TRBJ2-1
D gene: TRBD2
V gene: TRBV9
CDR3 protein: CASGLAEAGNEQFF
CDR3 DNA: TGTGCCAGCGGTTTAGCGGAAGCGGGAAATGAGCAGTTCTTC

clone size: .
J gene: TRBJ1-1
D gene: .
V gene: TRBV13
CDR3 protein: CASSSAFTGEWDTEAFF
CDR3 DNA: TGTGCCAGCAGCTCTGCCTTCACGGGAGAATGGGACACTGAAGCTTTCTTT

clone size: many
J gene: TRBJ2-1
D gene: TRBD1
V gene: TRBV15
CDR3 protein: CATSSDQGASSYNEQFF
CDR3 DNA: TGTGCCACCAGCAGCGATCAGGGGGCTAGCTCCTACAATGAGCAGTTCTTC

clone size: few
J gene: TRBJ2-3
D gene: .
V gene: TRBV9
CDR3 protein: CASSVEASASTDTQYF
CDR3 DNA: TGTGCCAGCAGCGTAGAGGCTAGCGCAAGCACAGATACGCAGTATTTT

clone size: .
J gene: TRBJ1-1
D gene: .
V gene: TRBV11-2
CDR3 protein: CASSPAAQGGGTEAFF
CDR3 DNA: TGTGCCAGCAGTCCCGCGGCGCAGGGAGGAGGGACTGAAGCTTTCTTT

clone size: many
J gene: TRBJ2-1
D gene: .
V gene: TRBV7-9
CDR3 protein: CASSLAGDSYNEQFF
CDR3 DNA: TGTGCCAGCAGCTTAGCAGGGGATTCCTACAATGAGCAGTTCTTC

clone size: many
J gene: TRBJ2-7
D gene: TRBD1
V gene: TRBV5-1
CDR3 protein: CASSLSPGGESYEQYF
CDR3 DNA: TGCGCCAGCAGCTTAAGCCCAGGGGGCGAATCCTACGAGCAGTACTTC

clone size: few
J gene: TRBJ1-1
D gene: TRBD1
V gene: TRBV5-1
CDR3 protein: CASSFRTGGLKYTEAFF
CDR3 DNA: TGCGCCAGCAGCTTCCGGACAGGGGGCCTAAAGTACACTGAAGCTTTCTTT

clone size: .
J gene: TRBJ2-2
D gene: .
V gene: TRBV6-1
CDR3 protein: CASSGAGTGELFF
CDR3 DNA: TGTGCCAGCAGCGGGGCGGGCACCGGGGAGCTGTTTTTT

clone size: many
J gene: TRBJ2-7
D gene: TRBD2
V gene: TRBV7-6
CDR3 protein: CASSFSGTYEQYF
CDR3 DNA: TGTGCCAGCAGCTTCAGCGGGACCTACGAGCAGTACTTC

clone size: many
J gene: TRBJ2-1
D gene: TRBD2
V gene: TRBV24-1
CDR3 protein: CATSEPGLAGYNEQFF
CDR3 DNA: TGTGCCACCAGTGAACCGGGACTAGCGGGGTACAATGAGCAGTTCTTC

clone size: many
J gene: TRBJ1-4
D gene: .
V gene: TRBV6-1
CDR3 protein: CASFGLNNEKLFF
CDR3 DNA: TGTGCCAGCTTCGGACTAAATAATGAAAAACTGTTTTTT

clone size: many
J gene: TRBJ2-3
D gene: TRBD2
V gene: TRBV20-1
CDR3 protein: CSAVSGGARDTQYF
CDR3 DNA: TGCAGTGCGGTTAGCGGGGGGGCCCGAGATACGCAGTATTTT

clone size: many
J gene: TRBJ2-7
D gene: .
V gene: TRBV6-2/TRBV6-3
CDR3 protein: CASSWSYEQYF
CDR3 DNA: TGTGCCAGCAGTTGGTCCTACGAGCAGTACTTC

clone size: many
J gene: TRBJ2-3
D gene: TRBD1
V gene: TRBV12-3/TRBV12-4
CDR3 protein: CASSLGTGGAGTQYF
CDR3 DNA: TGTGCCAGCAGTCTTGGGACAGGAGGTGCGGGTACGCAGTATTTT

clone size: few
J gene: TRBJ1-1
D gene: .
V gene: TRBV19
CDR3 protein: CASSIEGRGNTEAFF
CDR3 DNA: TGTGCCAGTAGTATAGAAGGCAGGGGGAACACTGAAGCTTTCTTT

clone size: many
J gene: TRBJ2-1
D gene: TRBD2
V gene: TRBV3-1
CDR3 protein: CASSLWTSGVYNEQFF
CDR3 DNA: TGTGCCAGCAGCCTTTGGACTAGCGGGGTCTACAATGAGCAGTTCTTC

clone size: few
J gene: TRBJ1-1
D gene: .
V gene: TRBV4-1
CDR3 protein: CASSQTGRVAEAFF
CDR3 DNA: TGCGCCAGCAGCCAAACAGGGCGGGTCGCTGAAGCTTTCTTT

clone size: many
J gene: TRBJ2-1
D gene: TRBD1
V gene: TRBV4-1
CDR3 protein: CASSQRGGGNEQFF
CDR3 DNA: TGCGCCAGCAGCCAAAGAGGGGGCGGGAATGAGCAGTTCTTC

clone size: few
J gene: TRBJ1-4
D gene: .
V gene: TRBV10-3
CDR3 protein: CAIRQQGASEKLFF
CDR3 DNA: TGTGCCATCAGGCAACAAGGGGCGTCTGAAAAACTGTTTTTT

clone size: many
J gene: TRBJ2-3
D gene: .
V gene: TRBV2
CDR3 protein: CASSVWGRGTDTQYF
CDR3 DNA: TGTGCCAGCAGTGTTTGGGGGCGAGGCACAGATACGCAGTATTTT

clone size: .
J gene: TRBJ2-7
D gene: TRBD2
V gene: TRBV4-1
CDR3 protein: CASSLGTGTSGYEQYF
CDR3 DNA: TGCGCCAGCAGCCTTGGAACCGGGACTAGCGGCTACGAGCAGTACTTC